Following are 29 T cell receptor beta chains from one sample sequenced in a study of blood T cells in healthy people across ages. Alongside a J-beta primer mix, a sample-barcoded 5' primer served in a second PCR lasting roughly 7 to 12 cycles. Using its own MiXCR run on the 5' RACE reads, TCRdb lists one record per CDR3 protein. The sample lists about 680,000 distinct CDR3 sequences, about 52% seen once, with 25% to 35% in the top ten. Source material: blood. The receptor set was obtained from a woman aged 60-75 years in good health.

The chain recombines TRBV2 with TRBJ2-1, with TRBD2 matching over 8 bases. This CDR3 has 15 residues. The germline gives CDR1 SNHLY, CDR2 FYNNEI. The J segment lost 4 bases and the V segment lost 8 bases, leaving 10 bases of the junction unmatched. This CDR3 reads CASVRGSGVYNEQFF. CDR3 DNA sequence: TGTGCCAGCGTCCGTGGTAGCGGGGTTTACAATGAGCAGTTCTTC.

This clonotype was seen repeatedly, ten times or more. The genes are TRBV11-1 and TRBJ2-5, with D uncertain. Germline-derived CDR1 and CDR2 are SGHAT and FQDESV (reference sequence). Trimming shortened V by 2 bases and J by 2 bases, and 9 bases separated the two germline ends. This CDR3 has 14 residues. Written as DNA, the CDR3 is TGTGCCAGCAGCTTACGGTTCGGACAAGAGACCCAGTACTTC. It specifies CASSLRFGQETQYF. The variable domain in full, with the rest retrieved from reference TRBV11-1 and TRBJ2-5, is EAEVAQSPRYKITEKSQAVAFWCDPISGHATLYWYRQILGQGPELLVQFQDESVVDDSQLPKDRFSAERLKGVDSTLKIQPAELGDSAMYLCASSLRFGQETQYFGPGTRLLVL.

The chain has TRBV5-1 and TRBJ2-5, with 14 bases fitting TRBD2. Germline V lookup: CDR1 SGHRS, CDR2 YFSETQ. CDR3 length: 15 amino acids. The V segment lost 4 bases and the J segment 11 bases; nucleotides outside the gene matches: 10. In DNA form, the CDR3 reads TGCGCCAGCAGCGCGGGACTAGCGGGGGTCAATGAGCAGTACTTC. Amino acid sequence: CASSAGLAGVNEQYF.

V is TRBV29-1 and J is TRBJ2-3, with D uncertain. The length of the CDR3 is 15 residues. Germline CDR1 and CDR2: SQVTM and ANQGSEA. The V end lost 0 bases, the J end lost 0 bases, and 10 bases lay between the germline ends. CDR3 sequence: CSVEDRKFSTDTQYF. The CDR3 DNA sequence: TGCAGCGTTGAAGATCGTAAATTTAGCACAGATACGCAGTATTTT.

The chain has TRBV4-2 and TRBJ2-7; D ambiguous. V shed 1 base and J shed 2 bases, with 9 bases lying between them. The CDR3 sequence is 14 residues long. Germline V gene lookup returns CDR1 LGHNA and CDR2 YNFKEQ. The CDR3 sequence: CASSQAGTPYEQYF. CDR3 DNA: TGTGCCAGCAGCCAAGCCGGAACTCCCTACGAGCAGTACTTC.

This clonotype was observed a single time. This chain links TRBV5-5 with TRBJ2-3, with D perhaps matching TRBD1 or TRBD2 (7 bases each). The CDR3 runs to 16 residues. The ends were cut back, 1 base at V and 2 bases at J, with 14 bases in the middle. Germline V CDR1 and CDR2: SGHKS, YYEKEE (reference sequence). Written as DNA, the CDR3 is TGTGCCAGCAGCTTGAGAGCGGGACAGTACACAGATACGCAGTATTTT. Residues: CASSLRAGQYTDTQYF.

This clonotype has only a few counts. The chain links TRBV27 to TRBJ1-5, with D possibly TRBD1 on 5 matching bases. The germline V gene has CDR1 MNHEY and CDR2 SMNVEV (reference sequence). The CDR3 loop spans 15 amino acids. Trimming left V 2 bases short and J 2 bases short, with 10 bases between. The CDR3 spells CASSLAGYGNQPQHF. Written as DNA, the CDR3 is TGTGCCAGCAGTTTAGCAGGGTATGGCAATCAGCCCCAGCATTTT.

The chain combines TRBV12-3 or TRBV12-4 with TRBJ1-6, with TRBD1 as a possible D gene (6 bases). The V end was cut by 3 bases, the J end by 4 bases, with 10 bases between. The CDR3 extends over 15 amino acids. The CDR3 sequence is CASSLSGQYNSPLHF. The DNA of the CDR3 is TGTGCCAGCAGTTTGTCCGGACAGTATAATTCACCCCTCCACTTT.

The CDR3 spells CASSQERAAYEQYF. The CDR3 DNA follows: TGTGCCAGCAGCCAGGAGCGGGCCGCCTACGAGCAGTACTTC. The chain has TRBV4-2 and TRBJ2-7; tentatively, D is TRBD2 (6 bases). CDR1 and CDR2 from the germline V gene are LGHNA and YNFKEQ. The CDR3 loop spans 14 amino acids. Trimming cost V 3 bases and J 2 bases, with 11 bases left between them.

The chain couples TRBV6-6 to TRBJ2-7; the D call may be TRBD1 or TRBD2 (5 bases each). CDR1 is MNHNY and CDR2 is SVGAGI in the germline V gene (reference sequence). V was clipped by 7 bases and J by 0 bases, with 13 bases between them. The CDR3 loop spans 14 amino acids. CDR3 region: CASIRDGHSYEQYF. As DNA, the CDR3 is TGTGCCAGCATTCGGGACGGTCACTCCTACGAGCAGTACTTC.

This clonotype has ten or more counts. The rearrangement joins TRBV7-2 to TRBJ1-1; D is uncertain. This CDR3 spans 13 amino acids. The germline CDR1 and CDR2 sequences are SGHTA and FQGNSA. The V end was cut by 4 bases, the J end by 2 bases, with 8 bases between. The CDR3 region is CASSSQANTEAFF. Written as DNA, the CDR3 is TGTGCCAGCAGCTCCCAGGCTAACACTGAAGCTTTCTTT.

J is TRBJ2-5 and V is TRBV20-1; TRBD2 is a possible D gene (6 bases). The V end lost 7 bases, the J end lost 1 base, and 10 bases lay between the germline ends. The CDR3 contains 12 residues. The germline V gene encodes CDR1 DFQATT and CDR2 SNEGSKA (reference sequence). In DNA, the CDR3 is TGCAGTGGTAGGAGGGGCCAAGAGACCCAGTACTTC. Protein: CSGRRGQETQYF.

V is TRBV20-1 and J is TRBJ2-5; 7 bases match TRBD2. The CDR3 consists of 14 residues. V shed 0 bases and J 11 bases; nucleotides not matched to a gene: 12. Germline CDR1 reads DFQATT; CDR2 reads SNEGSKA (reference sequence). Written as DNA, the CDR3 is TGCAGTGCTAGAGATGTGGAGGGAGGGGTTCAGCAGTACTTC. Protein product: CSARDVEGGVQQYF.

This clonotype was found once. The CDR3 DNA sequence: TGTGCCAGCTCACAGTCGCAACAGGGGGCGAGGACTGAAGCTTTCTTT. Amino acid sequence: CASSQSQQGARTEAFF. The chain recombines TRBV18 with TRBJ1-1; 9 bases line up with TRBD1. The germline gives CDR1 KGHSH, CDR2 LQKENI. The V and J ends lost 4 bases and 5 bases, in that order; junction bases with no gene match: 11. This CDR3 is 16 amino acids long.

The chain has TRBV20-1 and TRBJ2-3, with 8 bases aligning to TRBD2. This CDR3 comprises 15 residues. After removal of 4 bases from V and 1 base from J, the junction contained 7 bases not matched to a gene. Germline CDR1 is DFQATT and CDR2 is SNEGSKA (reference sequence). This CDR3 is CSANPTAGGTDTQYF. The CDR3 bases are TGCAGTGCTAACCCCACAGCGGGAGGCACAGATACGCAGTATTTT.

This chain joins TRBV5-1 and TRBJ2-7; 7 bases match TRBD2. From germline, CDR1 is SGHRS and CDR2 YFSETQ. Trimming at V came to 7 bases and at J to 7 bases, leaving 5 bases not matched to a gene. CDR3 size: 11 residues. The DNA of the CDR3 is TGCGCCAGCTTACTAGCGACTGAGCAGTACTTC. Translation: CASLLATEQYF.

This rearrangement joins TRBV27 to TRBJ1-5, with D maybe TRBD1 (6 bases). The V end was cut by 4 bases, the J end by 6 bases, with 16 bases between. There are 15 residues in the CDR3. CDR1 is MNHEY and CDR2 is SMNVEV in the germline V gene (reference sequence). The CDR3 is CASSWSGAQAQPQHF. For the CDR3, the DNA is TGTGCCAGCAGTTGGTCGGGGGCGCAAGCTCAGCCCCAGCATTTT.

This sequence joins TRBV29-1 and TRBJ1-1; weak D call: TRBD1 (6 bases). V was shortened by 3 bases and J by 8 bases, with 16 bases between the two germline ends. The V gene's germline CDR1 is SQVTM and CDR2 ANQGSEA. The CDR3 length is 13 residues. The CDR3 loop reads CSVEGPGTPEAFF. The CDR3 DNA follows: TGCAGCGTTGAGGGCCCCGGGACACCGGAAGCTTTCTTT. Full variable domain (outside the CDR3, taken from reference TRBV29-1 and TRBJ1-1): SAVISQKPSRDICQRGTSLTIQCQVDSQVTMMFWYRQQPGQSLTLIATANQGSEATYESGFVIDKFPISRPNLTFSTLTVSNMSPEDSSIYLCSVEGPGTPEAFFGQGTRLTVV.

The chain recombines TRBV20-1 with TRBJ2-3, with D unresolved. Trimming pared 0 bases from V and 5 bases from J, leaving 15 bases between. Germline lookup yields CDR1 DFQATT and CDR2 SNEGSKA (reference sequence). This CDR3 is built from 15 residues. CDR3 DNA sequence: TGCAGTGCTAGAGATAGGCTGACTCCTAGAGATACGCAGTATTTT. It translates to CSARDRLTPRDTQYF.

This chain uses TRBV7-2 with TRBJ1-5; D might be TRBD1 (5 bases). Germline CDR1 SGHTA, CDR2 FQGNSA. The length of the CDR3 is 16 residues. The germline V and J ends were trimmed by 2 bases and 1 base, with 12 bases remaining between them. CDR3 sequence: CASSLTRAGSNQPQHF. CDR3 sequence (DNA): TGTGCCAGCAGCTTAACCAGGGCGGGGAGCAATCAGCCCCAGCATTTT. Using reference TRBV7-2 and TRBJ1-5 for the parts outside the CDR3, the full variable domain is GAGVSQSPSNKVTEKGKDVELRCDPISGHTALYWYRQSLGQGLEFLIYFQGNSAPDKSGLPSDRFSAERTGGSVSTLTIQRTQQEDSAVYLCASSLTRAGSNQPQHFGDGTRLSIL.

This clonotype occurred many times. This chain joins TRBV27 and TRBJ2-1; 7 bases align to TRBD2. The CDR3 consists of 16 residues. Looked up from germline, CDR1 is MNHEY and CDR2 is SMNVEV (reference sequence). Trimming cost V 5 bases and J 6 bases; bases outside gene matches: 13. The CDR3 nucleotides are TGTGCCAGCAGTCCCCGAAGGGCGGGAGCGAGCAATGAGCAGTTCTTC. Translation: CASSPRRAGASNEQFF.

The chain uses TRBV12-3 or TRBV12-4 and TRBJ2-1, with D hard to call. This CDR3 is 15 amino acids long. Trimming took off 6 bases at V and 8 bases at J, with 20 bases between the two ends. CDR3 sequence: CASSMTSQLRHEQFF. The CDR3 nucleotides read TGTGCCAGCAGCATGACCAGTCAACTTCGTCATGAGCAGTTCTTC.

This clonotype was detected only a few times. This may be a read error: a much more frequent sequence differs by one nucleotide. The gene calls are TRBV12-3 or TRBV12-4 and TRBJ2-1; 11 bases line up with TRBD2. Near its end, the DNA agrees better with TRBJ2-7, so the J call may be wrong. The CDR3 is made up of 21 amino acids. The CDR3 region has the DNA TGTGCCAGCAGTTTCCGCCGGGACCTACGACTAGCGGGAAGCTCCTACAATGAGCAGTACTTC. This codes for CASSFRRDLRLAGSSYNEQYF.

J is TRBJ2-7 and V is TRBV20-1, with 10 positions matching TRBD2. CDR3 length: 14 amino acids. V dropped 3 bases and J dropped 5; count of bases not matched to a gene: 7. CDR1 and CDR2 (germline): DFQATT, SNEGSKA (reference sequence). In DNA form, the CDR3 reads TGCAGTGCTAGTCGAGCTAGCGGGAGCAACGAGCAGTACTTC. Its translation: CSASRASGSNEQYF.

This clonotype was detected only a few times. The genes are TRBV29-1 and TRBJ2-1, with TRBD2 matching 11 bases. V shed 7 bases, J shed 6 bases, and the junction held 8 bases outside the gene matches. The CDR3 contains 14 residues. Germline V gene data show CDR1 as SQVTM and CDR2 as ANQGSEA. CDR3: CSAPRLAGPNEQFF. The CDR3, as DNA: TGCAGCGCCCCAAGACTAGCGGGACCCAATGAGCAGTTCTTC.

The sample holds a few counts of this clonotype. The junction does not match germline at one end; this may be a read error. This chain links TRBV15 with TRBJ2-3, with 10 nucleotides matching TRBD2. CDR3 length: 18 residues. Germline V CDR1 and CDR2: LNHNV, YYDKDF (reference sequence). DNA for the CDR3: TGTGCTACCAGCAGAGATCCAGGGCTAGCGGGAGTGCAAGATACGCAGTATTTT. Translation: CATSRDPGLAGVQDTQYF.

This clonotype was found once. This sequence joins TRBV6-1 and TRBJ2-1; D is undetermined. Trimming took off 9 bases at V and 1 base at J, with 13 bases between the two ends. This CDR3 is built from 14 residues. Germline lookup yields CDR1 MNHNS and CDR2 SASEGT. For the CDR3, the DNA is TGTGCCAGTTTGGCCTCCTCGTCCTACAATGAGCAGTTCTTC. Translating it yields CASLASSSYNEQFF.

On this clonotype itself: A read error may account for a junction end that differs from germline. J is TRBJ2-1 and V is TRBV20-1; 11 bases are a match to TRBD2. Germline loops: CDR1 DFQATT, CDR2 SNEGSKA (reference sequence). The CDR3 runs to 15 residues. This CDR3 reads CSAGDRLAGYNEQFF. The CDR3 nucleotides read TGCAGTGCTGGAGACAGACTAGCGGGATATAATGAGCAGTTCTTC.

CDR3 loop: CASSEGAYPTDTQYF. CDR3 DNA: TGTGCCAGCAGTGAAGGAGCATACCCCACAGATACGCAGTATTTT. The gene calls are TRBV6-1 and TRBJ2-3, with D unresolved. The CDR3 is 15 amino acids. V lost 1 base and J lost 2, with 10 bases in between. Germline CDR1 and CDR2: MNHNS and SASEGT.